This T cell receptor (beta chain) was profiled in a study of blood T cell repertoires in COVID-19. Overall study: T cells, B-cell-depleted T cells, or PBMCs supplied cDNA or gDNA.

In Seattle, patients joined the study during active infection and were tracked longitudinally. Original analysis: Nucleated cell counts were estimated from reference gene primer amplification. Sequencing used immunoSEQ multiplex PCR; TCRdb keeps in-frame clones, though not all of them. That table is the source of V, J and clone size, and D and trimming were worked out from the DNA. The sample shows fewer than 250,000 clones, 84% of them seen only once. Sequencing was done on a sample of peripheral blood. The source is a woman aged 80 or over with COVID-19, enrolled during active disease.

The CDR3 spells CAISEPQGTGNLHSGANVLTF. CDR3 sequence (DNA): TGTGCCATCAGTGAGCCACAGGGTACAGGGAATCTACACTCTGGGGCCAACGTCCTGACTTTC. The chain joins TRBV10-3 to TRBJ2-6; the D gene is possibly TRBD1 (6 bases). CDR3 length equals 21 residues. Trimming left V 2 bases short and J 0 bases short, with 23 bases between. The V gene's germline CDR1 is ENHRY and CDR2 SYGVKD.